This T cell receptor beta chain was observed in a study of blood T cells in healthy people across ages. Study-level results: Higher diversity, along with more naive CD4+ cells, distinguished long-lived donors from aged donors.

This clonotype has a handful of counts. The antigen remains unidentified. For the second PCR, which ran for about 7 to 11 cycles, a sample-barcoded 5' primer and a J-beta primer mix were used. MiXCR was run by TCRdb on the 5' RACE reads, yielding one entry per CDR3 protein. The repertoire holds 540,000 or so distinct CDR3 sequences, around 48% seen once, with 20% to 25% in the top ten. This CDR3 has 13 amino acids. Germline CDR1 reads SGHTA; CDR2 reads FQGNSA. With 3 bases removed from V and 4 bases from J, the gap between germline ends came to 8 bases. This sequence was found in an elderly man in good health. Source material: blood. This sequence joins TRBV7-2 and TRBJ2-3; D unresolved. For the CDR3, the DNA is TGTGCCAGCAGCTTCTCCCGGGCAGATACGCAGTATTTT. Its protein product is CASSFSRADTQYF.